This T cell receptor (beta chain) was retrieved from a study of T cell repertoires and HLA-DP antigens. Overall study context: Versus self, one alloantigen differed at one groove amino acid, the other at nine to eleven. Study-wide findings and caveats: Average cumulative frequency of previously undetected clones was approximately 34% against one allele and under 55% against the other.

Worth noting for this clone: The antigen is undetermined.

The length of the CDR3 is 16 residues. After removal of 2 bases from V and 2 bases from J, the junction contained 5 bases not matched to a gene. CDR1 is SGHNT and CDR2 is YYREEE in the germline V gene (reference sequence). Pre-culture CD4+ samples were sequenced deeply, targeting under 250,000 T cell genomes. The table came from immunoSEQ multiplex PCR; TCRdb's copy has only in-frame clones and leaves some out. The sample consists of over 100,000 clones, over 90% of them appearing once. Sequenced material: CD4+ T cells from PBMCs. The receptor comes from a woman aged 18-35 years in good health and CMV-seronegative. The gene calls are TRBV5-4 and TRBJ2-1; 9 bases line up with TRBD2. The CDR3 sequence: CASSFSASGTYNEQFF. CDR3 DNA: TGTGCCAGCAGCTTCTCCGCTAGCGGGACCTACAATGAGCAGTTCTTC.